The rows below give T cell receptor beta chains drawn from one sample of a study of T cell changes during pregnancy in multiple sclerosis. The method was immunoSEQ multiplex PCR; TCRdb's version includes in-frame clones alone and lacks a portion of them. The sample lists around 70,000 clones; nearly 95% were seen once. The sequencing used CD4+ T cells from peripheral blood mononuclear cells, collected after pregnancy. These receptors were obtained from a female donor with multiple sclerosis, enrolled in a pregnancy study. Each CDR3 is given with its conserved first and last residue. Each record gives: J gene, V gene, D gene, clone size, CDR3 protein, CDR3 DNA. A D gene is named only where the DNA matches it firmly. Rows give clone size only sometimes, using once, few, many, or a class for an expanded clone.

TRBJ1-2,TRBV28,.,.,CASNNNRVRYGYTF,TGTGCCAGCAATAACAACAGGGTGCGCTATGGCTACACCTTC
TRBJ2-3,TRBV29-1,TRBD2,.,CSVLAGGSADTQYF,TGCAGCGTTCTAGCGGGGGGATCCGCAGATACGCAGTATTTT
TRBJ2-1,TRBV12-5,.,.,CASGLVLAGSSYNEQFF,TGTGCTAGTGGTTTGGTACTGGCGGGGAGCTCCTACAATGAGCAGTTCTTC
TRBJ2-1,TRBV13,TRBD2,once,CASSLAGYNEQFF,TGTGCCAGTTCACTAGCGGGCTACAATGAGCAGTTCTTC
TRBJ1-2,TRBV27,.,.,CASSGDRSYGGYTF,TGTGCCAGCAGTGGCGACAGGTCCTATGGCGGCTACACCTTC
TRBJ1-5,TRBV4-1,TRBD1,.,CASSLDRGYNQPQHF,TGCGCCAGCAGCCTTGACAGGGGGTATAATCAGCCCCAGCATTTT
TRBJ1-4,TRBV6-1,TRBD1,.,CASSLDRGWRKLFF,TGTGCCAGCAGCCTAGACAGGGGCTGGCGAAAACTGTTTTTT
TRBJ2-3,TRBV5-1,TRBD1,.,CASGQGVLTIPRDTQYF,TGCGCCAGCGGACAGGGGGTCCTTACTATTCCTCGGGATACGCAGTATTTT
TRBJ1-5,TRBV19,TRBD1,.,CASSIDWTGHQPQHF,TGTGCCAGTAGTATAGATTGGACAGGGCATCAGCCCCAGCATTTT
TRBJ2-1,TRBV5-6,TRBD2,.,CASSQLAGGRNEQFF,TGTGCCAGCAGCCAACTAGCGGGAGGGAGGAATGAGCAGTTCTTC
TRBJ2-7,TRBV29-1,.,once,CSVGVGLDEQYF,TGCAGCGTTGGAGTGGGCCTCGACGAGCAGTACTTC
TRBJ1-3,TRBV6-1,.,.,CASSDGGAGNTIYF,TGTGCCAGCAGTGATGGAGGGGCCGGAAACACCATATATTTT
TRBJ2-6,TRBV27,TRBD1,.,CASSPLQGALSGANVLTF,TGTGCCAGCAGTCCCCTACAGGGGGCCTTATCTGGGGCCAACGTCCTGACTTTC
TRBJ2-1,TRBV5-5,.,.,CASSHIGANEQFF,TGTGCCAGCAGCCACATAGGAGCTAATGAGCAGTTCTTC
TRBJ1-3,TRBV6-5,.,.,CASSYAPRISGNTIYF,TGTGCCAGCAGTTACGCCCCCAGGATCTCTGGAAACACCATATATTTT
TRBJ2-5,TRBV5-1,.,.,CASSLALLTVRETQYF,TGCGCCAGCAGCTTGGCCTTACTGACAGTTAGGGAGACCCAGTACTTC
TRBJ2-2,TRBV30,.,.,CAWSVQSGELFF,TGTGCCTGGAGTGTCCAGTCCGGGGAGCTGTTTTTT
TRBJ2-1,TRBV9,.,.,CASSVGSWGGRNEQFF,TGTGCCAGCAGCGTAGGGTCTTGGGGAGGAAGGAATGAGCAGTTCTTC
TRBJ1-5,TRBV28,TRBD1,.,CASSGQGYSNQPQHF,TGTGCCAGCAGCGGACAGGGCTATAGCAATCAGCCCCAGCATTTT
TRBJ1-4,TRBV6-5,TRBD1,.,CASRPGGTTNEKLFF,TGTGCCAGCAGACCAGGGGGCACCACTAATGAAAAACTGTTTTTT
TRBJ2-3,TRBV5-4,TRBD2,.,CASSLAGDTDTQYF,TGTGCCAGCAGCTTAGCGGGGGACACAGATACGCAGTATTTT
TRBJ2-3,TRBV14,.,once,CASSPQGPDTQYF,TGTGCCAGCAGCCCACAGGGCCCGGATACGCAGTATTTT
TRBJ1-5,TRBV2,.,.,CASQTGPNQPQHF,TGTGCCAGCCAAACAGGGCCCAATCAGCCCCAGCATTTT
TRBJ1-2,TRBV11-1,TRBD1,.,CASSSGTGNYGYTF,TGTGCCAGCAGCTCTGGGACAGGGAACTATGGCTACACCTTC
TRBJ2-7,TRBV13,TRBD1,once,CASSLGGQLAYEQYF,TGTGCCAGCAGCTTAGGGGGACAGTTAGCCTACGAGCAGTACTTC
TRBJ1-5,TRBV9,TRBD1,.,CARSTPDRGLYSNQPQHF,TGTGCCAGGAGCACTCCGGACAGGGGGCTATATAGCAATCAGCCCCAGCATTTT
TRBJ2-3,TRBV6-1,TRBD2,.,CASRGTSGRTDTQYF,TGTGCCAGCAGGGGGACTAGCGGGCGAACAGATACGCAGTATTTT
TRBJ1-1,TRBV29-1,.,.,CSVEIGSAFF,TGCAGCGTTGAAATCGGGTCAGCTTTCTTT
TRBJ2-5,TRBV7-2,.,.,CASSHPRIRGAYQETQYF,TGTGCCAGCAGCCACCCTCGAATACGGGGGGCGTACCAAGAGACCCAGTACTTC
TRBJ1-1,TRBV29-1,.,.,CSGAQGAEAFF,TGCAGCGGCGCTCAGGGTGCCGAAGCTTTCTTT